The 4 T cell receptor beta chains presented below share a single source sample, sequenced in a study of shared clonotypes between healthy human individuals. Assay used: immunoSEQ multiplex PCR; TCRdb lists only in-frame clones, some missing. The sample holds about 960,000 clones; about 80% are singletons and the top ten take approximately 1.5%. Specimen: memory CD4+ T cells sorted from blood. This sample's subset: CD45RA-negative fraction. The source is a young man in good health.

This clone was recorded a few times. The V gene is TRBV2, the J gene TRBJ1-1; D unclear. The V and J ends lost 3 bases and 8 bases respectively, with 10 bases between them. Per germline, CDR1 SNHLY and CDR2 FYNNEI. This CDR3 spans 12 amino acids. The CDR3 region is CASSEEAVEAFF. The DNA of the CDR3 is TGTGCCAGCAGTGAGGAGGCAGTCGAAGCTTTCTTT.

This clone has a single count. Here the CDR3 reads CASSRERGRVEQYF. In DNA, the CDR3 is TGCGCCAGCAGCCGCGAGCGGGGCAGGGTTGAGCAGTACTTC. The rearrangement uses TRBV5-1 and TRBJ2-7; 7 positions agree with TRBD2. J gave up 7 bases and V 4 bases, and 11 bases lay outside the gene matches. Per the germline V gene, CDR1 is SGHRS and CDR2 is YFSETQ. This CDR3 is built from 14 residues.

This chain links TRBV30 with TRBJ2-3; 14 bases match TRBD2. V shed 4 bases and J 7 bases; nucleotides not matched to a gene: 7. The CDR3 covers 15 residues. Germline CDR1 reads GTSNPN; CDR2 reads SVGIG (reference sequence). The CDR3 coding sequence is TGTGCCTGGAACCGACTAGCGGGAGGGCCTTATACGCAGTATTTT. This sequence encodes CAWNRLAGGPYTQYF.

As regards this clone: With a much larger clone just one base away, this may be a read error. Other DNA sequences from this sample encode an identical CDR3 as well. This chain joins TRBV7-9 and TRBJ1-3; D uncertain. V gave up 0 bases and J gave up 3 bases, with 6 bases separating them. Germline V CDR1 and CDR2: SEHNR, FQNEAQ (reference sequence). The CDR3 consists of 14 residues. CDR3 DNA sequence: TGTGCCAGCAGCTTAGCGGGAGATGGAAACACCATATATTTT. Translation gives CASSLAGDGNTIYF.